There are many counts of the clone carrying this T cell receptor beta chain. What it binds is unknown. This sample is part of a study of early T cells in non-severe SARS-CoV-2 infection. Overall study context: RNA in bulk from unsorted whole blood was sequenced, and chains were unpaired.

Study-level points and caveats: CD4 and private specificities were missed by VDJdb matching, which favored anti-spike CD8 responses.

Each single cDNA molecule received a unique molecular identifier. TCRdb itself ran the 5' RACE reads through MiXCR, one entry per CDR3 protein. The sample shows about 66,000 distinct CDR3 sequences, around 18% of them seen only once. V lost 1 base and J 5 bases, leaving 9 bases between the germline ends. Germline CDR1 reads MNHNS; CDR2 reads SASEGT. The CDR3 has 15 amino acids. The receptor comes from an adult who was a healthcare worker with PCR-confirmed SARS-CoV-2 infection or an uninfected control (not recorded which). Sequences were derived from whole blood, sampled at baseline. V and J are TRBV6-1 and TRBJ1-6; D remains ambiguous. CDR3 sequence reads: CASSEGSANNSPLHF. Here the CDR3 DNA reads TGTGCCAGCAGTGAAGGTTCTGCGAATAATTCACCCCTCCACTTT.